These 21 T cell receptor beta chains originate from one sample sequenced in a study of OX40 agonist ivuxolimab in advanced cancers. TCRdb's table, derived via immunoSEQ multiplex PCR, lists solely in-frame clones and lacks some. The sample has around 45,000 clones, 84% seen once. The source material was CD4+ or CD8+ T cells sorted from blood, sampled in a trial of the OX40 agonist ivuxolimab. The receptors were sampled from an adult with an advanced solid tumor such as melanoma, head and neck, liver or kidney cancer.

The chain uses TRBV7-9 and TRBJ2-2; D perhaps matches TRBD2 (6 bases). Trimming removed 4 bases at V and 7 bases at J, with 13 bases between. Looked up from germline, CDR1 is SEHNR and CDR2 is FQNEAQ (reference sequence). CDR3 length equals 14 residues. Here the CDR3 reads CASSSPGVIGELFF. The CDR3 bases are TGTGCCAGCAGCTCCCCGGGGGTAATCGGGGAGCTGTTTTTT. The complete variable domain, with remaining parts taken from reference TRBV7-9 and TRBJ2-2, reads DTGVSQNPRHKITKRGQNVTFRCDPISEHNRLYWYRQTLGQGPEFLTYFQNEAQLEKSRLLSDRFSAERPKGSFSTLEIQRTEQGDSAMYLCASSSPGVIGELFFGEGSRLTVL.

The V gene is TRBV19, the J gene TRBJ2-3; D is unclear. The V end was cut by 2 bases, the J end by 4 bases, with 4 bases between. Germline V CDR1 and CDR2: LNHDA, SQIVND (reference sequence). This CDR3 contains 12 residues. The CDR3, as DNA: TGTGCCAGTAGTATACCCCCAGATACGCAGTATTTT. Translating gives CASSIPPDTQYF.

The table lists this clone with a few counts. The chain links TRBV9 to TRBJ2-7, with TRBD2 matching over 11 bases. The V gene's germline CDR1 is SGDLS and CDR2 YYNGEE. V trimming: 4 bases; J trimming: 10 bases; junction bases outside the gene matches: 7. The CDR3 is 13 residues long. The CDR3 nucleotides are TGTGCCAGCAGCACAGGACTAGCGGGTGATCAGTACTTC. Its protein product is CASSTGLAGDQYF.

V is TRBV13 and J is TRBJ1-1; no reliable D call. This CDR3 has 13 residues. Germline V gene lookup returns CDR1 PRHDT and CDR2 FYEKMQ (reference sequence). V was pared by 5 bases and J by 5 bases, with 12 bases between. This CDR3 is CASSNQRSTEAFF. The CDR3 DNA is TGTGCCAGCAGCAACCAGCGTTCTACTGAAGCTTTCTTT.

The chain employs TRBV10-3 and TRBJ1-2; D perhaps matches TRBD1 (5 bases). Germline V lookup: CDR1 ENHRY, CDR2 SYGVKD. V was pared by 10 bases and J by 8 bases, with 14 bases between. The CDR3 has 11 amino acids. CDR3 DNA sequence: TGTGCCACCCAGCAGGGTAGGGGCTACACCTTC. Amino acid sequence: CATQQGRGYTF.

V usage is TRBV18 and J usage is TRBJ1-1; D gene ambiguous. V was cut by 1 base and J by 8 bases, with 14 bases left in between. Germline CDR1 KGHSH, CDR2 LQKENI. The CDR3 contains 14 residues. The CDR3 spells CASSPQGTVVEAFF. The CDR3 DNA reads TGTGCCAGCTCACCACAGGGTACGGTGGTCGAAGCTTTCTTT.

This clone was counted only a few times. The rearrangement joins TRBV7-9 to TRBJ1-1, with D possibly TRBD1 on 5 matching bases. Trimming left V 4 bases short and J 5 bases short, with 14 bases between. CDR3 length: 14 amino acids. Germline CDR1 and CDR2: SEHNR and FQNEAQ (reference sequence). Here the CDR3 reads CASSSGTGRTEAFF. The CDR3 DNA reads TGTGCCAGCAGCTCCGGGACTGGGCGAACTGAAGCTTTCTTT.

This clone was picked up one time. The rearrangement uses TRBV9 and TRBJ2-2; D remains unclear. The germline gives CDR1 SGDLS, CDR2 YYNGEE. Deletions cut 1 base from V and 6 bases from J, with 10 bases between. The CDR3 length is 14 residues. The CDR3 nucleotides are TGTGCCAGCAGCGTAACCCTTTCCGCCGGGGAGCTGTTTTTT. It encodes CASSVTLSAGELFF. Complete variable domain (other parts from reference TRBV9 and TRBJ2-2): DSGVTQTPKHLITATGQRVTLRCSPRSGDLSVYWYQQSLDQGLQFLIQYYNGEERAKGNILERFSAQQFPDLHSELNLSSLELGDSALYFCASSVTLSAGELFFGEGSRLTVL.

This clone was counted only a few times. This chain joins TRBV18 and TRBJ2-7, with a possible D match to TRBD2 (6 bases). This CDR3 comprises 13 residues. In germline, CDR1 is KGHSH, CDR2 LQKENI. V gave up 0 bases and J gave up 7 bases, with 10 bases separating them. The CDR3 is CASSPPGGEEQYF. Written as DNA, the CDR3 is TGTGCCAGCTCACCACCGGGGGGTGAGGAGCAGTACTTC.

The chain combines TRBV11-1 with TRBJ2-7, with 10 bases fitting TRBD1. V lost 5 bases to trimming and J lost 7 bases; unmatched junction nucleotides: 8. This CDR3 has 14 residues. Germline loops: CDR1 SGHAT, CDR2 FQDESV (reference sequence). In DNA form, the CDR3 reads TGTGCCAGCAGCCTCGGGACAGGGGTAGGGGAGCAGTACTTC. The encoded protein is CASSLGTGVGEQYF.

CDR3 loop: CASRRADSYEQYF. In DNA form, the CDR3 reads TGTGCCAGCAGGCGAGCGGACTCCTACGAGCAGTACTTC. The rearrangement links TRBV6-6 to TRBJ2-7; the D gene is possibly TRBD2 (5 bases). V lost 6 bases to trimming and J lost 0 bases, with 9 bases between them. The length of the CDR3 is 13 residues. Germline-derived CDR1 and CDR2 are MNHNY and SVGAGI (reference sequence).

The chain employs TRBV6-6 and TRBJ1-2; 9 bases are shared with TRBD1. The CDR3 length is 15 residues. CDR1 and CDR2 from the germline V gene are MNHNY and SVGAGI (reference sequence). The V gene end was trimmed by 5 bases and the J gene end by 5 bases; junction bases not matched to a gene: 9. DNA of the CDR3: TGTGCCAGCAGTCCCCGACAGGGGGGTGGGTATGGCTACACCTTC. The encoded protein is CASSPRQGGGYGYTF.

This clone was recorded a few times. The CDR3 sequence: CASTGLGGPTDTQYF. Written as DNA, the CDR3 is TGCGCCAGTACGGGACTAGGAGGGCCCACAGATACGCAGTATTTT. The gene calls are TRBV5-1 and TRBJ2-3, with 8 positions matching TRBD2. V trimming: 8 bases; J trimming: 2 bases; junction bases outside the gene matches: 10. From germline, CDR1 is SGHRS and CDR2 YFSETQ. The length of the CDR3 is 15 residues.

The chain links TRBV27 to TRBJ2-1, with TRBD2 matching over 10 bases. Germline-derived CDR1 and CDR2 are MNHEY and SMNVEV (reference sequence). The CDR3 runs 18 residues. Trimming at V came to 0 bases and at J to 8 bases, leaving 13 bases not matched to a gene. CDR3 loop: CASSLSMASGSLGDEQFF. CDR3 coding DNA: TGTGCCAGCAGTTTATCGATGGCTAGCGGGAGTCTAGGGGATGAGCAGTTCTTC.

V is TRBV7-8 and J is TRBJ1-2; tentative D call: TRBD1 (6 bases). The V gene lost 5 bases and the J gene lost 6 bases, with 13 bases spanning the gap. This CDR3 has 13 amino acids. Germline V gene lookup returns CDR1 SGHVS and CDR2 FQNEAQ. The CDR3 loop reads CASSPTGRDGYTF. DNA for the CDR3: TGTGCCAGCAGCCCAACAGGGAGAGATGGCTACACCTTC.

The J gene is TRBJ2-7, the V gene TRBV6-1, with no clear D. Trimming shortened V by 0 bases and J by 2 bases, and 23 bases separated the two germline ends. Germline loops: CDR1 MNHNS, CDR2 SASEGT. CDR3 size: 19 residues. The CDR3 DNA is TGTGCCAGCAGTGAAGCGCGCTTTGCTAGGGTGCTTCTCCCCTACGAGCAGTACTTC. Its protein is CASSEARFARVLLPYEQYF.

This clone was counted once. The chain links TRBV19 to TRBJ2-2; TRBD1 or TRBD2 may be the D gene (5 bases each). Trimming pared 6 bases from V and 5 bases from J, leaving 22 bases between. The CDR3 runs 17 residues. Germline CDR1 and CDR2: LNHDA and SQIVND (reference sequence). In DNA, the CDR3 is TGTGCCAGTAGGACGAGGGGTGACCCCCTGAAAACCGGGGAGCTGTTTTTT. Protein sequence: CASRTRGDPLKTGELFF.

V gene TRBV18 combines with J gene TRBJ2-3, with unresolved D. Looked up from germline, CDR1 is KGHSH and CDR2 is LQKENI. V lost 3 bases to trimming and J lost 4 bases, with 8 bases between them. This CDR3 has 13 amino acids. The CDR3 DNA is TGTGCCAGCTCACCGTTGATGGCAGATACGCAGTATTTT. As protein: CASSPLMADTQYF.

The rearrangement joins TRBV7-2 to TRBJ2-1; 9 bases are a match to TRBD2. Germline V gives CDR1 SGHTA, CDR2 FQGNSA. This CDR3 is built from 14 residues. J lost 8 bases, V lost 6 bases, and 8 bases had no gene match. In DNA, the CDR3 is TGTGCCAGCAGTCAGAGCGGGGGGTTCGATGAGCAGTTCTTC. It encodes CASSQSGGFDEQFF.

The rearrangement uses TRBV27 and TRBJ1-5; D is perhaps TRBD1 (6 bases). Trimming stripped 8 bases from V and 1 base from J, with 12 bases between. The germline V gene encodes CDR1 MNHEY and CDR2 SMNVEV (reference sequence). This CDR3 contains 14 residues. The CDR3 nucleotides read TGTGCCAGCGGTCTGGGGGCGAGCAATCAGCCCCAGCATTTT. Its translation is CASGLGASNQPQHF.

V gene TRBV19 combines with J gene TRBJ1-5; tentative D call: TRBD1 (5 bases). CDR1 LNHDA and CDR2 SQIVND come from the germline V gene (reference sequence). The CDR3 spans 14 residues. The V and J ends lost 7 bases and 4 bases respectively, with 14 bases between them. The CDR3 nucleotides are TGTGCCAGTACGTTCGTAGGGGTTAATCAGCCCCAGCATTTT. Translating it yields CASTFVGVNQPQHF.